The clone carrying this TCR beta chain was seen at least ten times. Its antigen is unknown. Hyperthyroidism patients were newly diagnosed, had disease duration under 2 months, and were aged 18 to 65 years. RNA transcripts provided the source from which TCR beta CDR3 regions were amplified. First-round RT-PCR with HTBI primers amplified the TCR CDR3 region. Each CDR3 protein gets one entry after TCRdb re-called the multiplex PCR reads with MiXCR. The sample records fewer than 350,000 distinct CDR3 sequences, over 15% being singletons. Germline trimming cut 4 bases from V and 7 bases from J; bases unmatched to any gene: 9. The CDR3 totals 14 residues. The germline gives CDR1 MNHEY, CDR2 SMNVEV (reference sequence). This sample is part of a study of T cells in Graves' hyperthyroidism and ophthalmopathy. Findings and limits, study-wide: Blood held most thyroid clonotypes expanded above 0.001 frequency. Ophthalmopathy and stable hyperthyroidism were separated by a 13 V-J model.

The sequence was collected from a woman aged 45-59 years with Graves' hyperthyroidism. The sample comprised blood. The gene calls are TRBV27 and TRBJ2-7; 8 nucleotides line up with TRBD1. The CDR3 region has the DNA TGTGCCAGCAGTTCGGGGCCCACAGGGGGAGAGCAGTACTTC. As protein: CASSSGPTGGEQYF.